This TCR beta chain originates from a study of CD8 T cells in ankylosing spondylitis. Study findings and constraints: Within ankylosing spondylitis blood, a TCR beta motif made up of roughly eight highly homologous variants appeared to be characteristic.

Via MiXCR, TCRdb re-called the 5' RACE reads, giving one row per CDR3 protein. Among around 890,000 distinct CDR3 sequences listed, approximately 10% were seen once. This clonotype occurred a few times. The antigen remains unidentified. Germline CDR1 and CDR2: SGHRS and YFSETQ. This CDR3 spans 17 amino acids. V shed 3 bases, J shed 0 bases, and the junction held 9 bases outside the gene matches. The clonotype was recovered from a male donor with ankylosing spondylitis. The gene calls are TRBV5-1 and TRBJ2-1; the match to TRBD2 covers 7 bases. The sequenced sample was blood, either unsorted or a sorted T cell fraction (not recorded which). The CDR3 DNA sequence: TGCGCCAGCAGCTGGGCTCCTAGCGGACTCTCCTACAATGAGCAGTTCTTC. It encodes CASSWAPSGLSYNEQFF.